This is a list of T cell receptor beta chains from one sample in a study of regulatory T cells in long-lasting Graves disease. Each CDR3 protein gets one entry after TCRdb re-called the multiplex PCR reads with MiXCR. Counted here are a few hundred thousand distinct CDR3 sequences, less than 15% occurring once; the ten biggest clones make up approximately 15%. A further study also used this sample, focusing on T cells in Graves' hyperthyroidism and ophthalmopathy.

The material sequenced was peripheral blood mononuclear cells (PBMCs), taken at new diagnosis, from a patient treated with antithyroid drugs. The receptor source for this set is a woman in her forties or fifties with Graves disease. Each CDR3 is given with its conserved first and last residue. The D gene is left open where the match is weak. Some rows mark clone size as missing; the rest say once, few, many or name a class of expanded clone.

cdr3_nt cdr3_aa j_call clone_size d_call cdr3_length v_call
TGTGCCATCAGTCGGGACAGCGCCTCTCAAGGCAATCAGCCCCAGCATTTT CAISRDSASQGNQPQHF TRBJ1-5 many TRBD1 17 TRBV10-3
TGTGCCAGCAGTTCACAGGCAACGCTCGAGCAGTACTTC CASSSQATLEQYF TRBJ2-7 few . 13 TRBV12-3/TRBV12-4
TGTGCCAGCAGCTTCAGGGGTGACAACACTGAAGCTTTCTTT CASSFRGDNTEAFF TRBJ1-1 . . 14 TRBV7-9
TGTGCCAGCACCCCCCCGTTGGCGGAGAGCGACTTGACGCAGTATTTT CASTPPLAESDLTQYF TRBJ2-3 many . 16 TRBV6-2/TRBV6-3
TGTGCCAGTCAGACGCGGGGCGCAGATACGCAGTATTTT CASQTRGADTQYF TRBJ2-3 many . 13 TRBV2
TGCGCCAGCAGCAACGCCGGGACAGGGTCGGCCAAAAACATTCAGTACTTC CASSNAGTGSAKNIQYF TRBJ2-4 few TRBD1 17 TRBV5-1
TGTGCCAGTAGTTTCACCGCCCCAGGGGCGCGTCAAGAGACCCAGTACTTC CASSFTAPGARQETQYF TRBJ2-5 few . 17 TRBV19
TGTGCCAGCAAGACCGGGACAGGGGACTATTTATACAATGAGCAGTTCTTC CASKTGTGDYLYNEQFF TRBJ2-1 many TRBD1 17 TRBV27
TGCGCCAGCAGCTTGGTGGGGGGGCGGAGGAGGACTGAAGCTTTCTTT CASSLVGGRRRTEAFF TRBJ1-1 many . 16 TRBV5-1
TGTGCCAGCTCACCACCCCCAAGCGGGAGGGCCAGCACAGATACGCAGTATTTT CASSPPPSGRASTDTQYF TRBJ2-3 few TRBD2 18 TRBV18
TGTGCCAGCGGACAGGGGTGGGTAGGAAATCAGCCCCAGCATTTT CASGQGWVGNQPQHF TRBJ1-5 many TRBD1 15 TRBV19
TGTGCCACCAGTGATTATGGGGGATCGGAGTACTTC CATSDYGGSEYF TRBJ2-7 few . 12 TRBV24-1
TGTGCCAGCAGCTCATCACGGTGGGCTTACGAGCAGTACTTC CASSSSRWAYEQYF TRBJ2-7 many . 14 TRBV7-2
TGTGCCAGCAGTTACACGGGGGGGGGCTACGATGAGCAGTTCTTC CASSYTGGGYDEQFF TRBJ2-1 . TRBD2 15 TRBV6-2/TRBV6-3